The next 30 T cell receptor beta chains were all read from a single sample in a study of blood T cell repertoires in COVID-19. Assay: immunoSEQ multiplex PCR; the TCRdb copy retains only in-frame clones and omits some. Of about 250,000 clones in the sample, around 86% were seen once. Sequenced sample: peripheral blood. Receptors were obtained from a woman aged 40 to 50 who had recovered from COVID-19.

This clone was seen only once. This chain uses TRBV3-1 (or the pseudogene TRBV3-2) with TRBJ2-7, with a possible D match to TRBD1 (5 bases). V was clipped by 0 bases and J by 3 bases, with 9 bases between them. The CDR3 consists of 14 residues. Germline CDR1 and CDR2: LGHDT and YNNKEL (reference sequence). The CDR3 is CASSQDGASYEQYF. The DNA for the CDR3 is TGTGCCAGCAGCCAAGATGGGGCCAGCTACGAGCAGTACTTC.

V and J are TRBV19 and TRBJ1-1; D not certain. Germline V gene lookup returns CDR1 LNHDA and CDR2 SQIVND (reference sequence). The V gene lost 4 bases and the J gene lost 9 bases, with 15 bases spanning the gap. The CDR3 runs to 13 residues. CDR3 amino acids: CASSKRGSIKAFF. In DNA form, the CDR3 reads TGTGCCAGTAGTAAGCGGGGTTCAATCAAAGCTTTCTTT.

In DNA form, the CDR3 reads TGCAGCGTTGATCGGGGTCCGGGACAGGGAATCGGCTACACCTTC. This sequence encodes CSVDRGPGQGIGYTF. The chain employs TRBV29-1 and TRBJ1-2, with 9 bases identical to TRBD1. CDR3 size: 15 residues. CDR1 SQVTM and CDR2 ANQGSEA come from the germline V gene. With V trimmed by 3 bases and J by 8 bases, 13 bases remained unmatched.

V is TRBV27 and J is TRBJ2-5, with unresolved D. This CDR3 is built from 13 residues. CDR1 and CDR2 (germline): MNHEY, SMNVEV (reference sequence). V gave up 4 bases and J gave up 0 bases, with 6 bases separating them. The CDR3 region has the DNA TGTGCCAGCAGTTCCAGGCACCAAGAGACCCAGTACTTC. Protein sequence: CASSSRHQETQYF.

The CDR3 sequence: CASSQDQEVGGTQYF. In DNA, the CDR3 is TGTGCCAGCAGCCAAGATCAGGAGGTTGGAGGGACCCAGTACTTC. V is TRBV3-1 (or the pseudogene TRBV3-2) and J is TRBJ2-5, with TRBD2 as a possible D gene (5 bases). Germline CDR1 and CDR2: LGHDT and YNNKEL (reference sequence). The CDR3 covers 15 residues. V was pared by 0 bases and J by 7 bases, with 15 bases between.

CDR3 sequence (DNA): TGCAGTGCTAGTTCTAGCGGGGGTACGCAGTATTTT. Its translation: CSASSSGGTQYF. The chain employs TRBV20-1 and TRBJ2-3, with 10 bases aligning to TRBD2. The CDR3 length is 12 residues. The germline V gene encodes CDR1 DFQATT and CDR2 SNEGSKA (reference sequence). The junction had 2 bases not matched to a gene; V was cut back by 3 bases and J by 8 bases.

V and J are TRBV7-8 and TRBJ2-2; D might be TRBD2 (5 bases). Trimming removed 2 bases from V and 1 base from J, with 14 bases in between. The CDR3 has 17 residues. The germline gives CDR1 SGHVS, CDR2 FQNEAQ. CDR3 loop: CASSLRVGSGNTGELFF. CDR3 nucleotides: TGTGCCAGCAGCTTAAGAGTAGGGAGCGGGAACACCGGGGAGCTGTTTTTT.

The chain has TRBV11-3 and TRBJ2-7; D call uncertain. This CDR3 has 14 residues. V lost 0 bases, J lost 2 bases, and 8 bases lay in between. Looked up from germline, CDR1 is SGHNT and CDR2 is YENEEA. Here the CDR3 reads CASSLDTETYEQYF. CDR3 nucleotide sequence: TGTGCCAGCAGCTTAGATACAGAAACCTACGAGCAGTACTTC. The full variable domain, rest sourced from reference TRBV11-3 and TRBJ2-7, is EAGVVQSPRYKIIEKKQPVAFWCNPISGHNTLYWYLQNLGQGPELLIRYENEEAVDDSQLPKDRFSAERLKGVDSTLKIQPAELGDSAVYLCASSLDTETYEQYFGPGTRLTVT.

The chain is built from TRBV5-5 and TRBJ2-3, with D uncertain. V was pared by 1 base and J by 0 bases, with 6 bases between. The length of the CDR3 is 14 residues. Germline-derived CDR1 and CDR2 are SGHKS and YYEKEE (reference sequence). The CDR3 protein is CASSLPQSTDTQYF. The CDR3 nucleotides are TGTGCCAGCAGCTTGCCCCAGAGCACAGATACGCAGTATTTT.

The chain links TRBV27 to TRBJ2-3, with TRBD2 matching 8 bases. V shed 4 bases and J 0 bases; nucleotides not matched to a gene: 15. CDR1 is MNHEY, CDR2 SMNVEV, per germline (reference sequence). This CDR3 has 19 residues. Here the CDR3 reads CASSSLLAGYDPSTDTQYF. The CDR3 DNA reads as TGTGCCAGCAGTTCTCTTCTAGCGGGCTACGATCCTAGCACAGATACGCAGTATTTT.

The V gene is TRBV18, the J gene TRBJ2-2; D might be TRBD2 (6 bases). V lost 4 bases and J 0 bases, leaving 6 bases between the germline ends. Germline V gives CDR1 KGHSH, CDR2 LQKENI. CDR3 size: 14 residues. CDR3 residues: CASSLAANTGELFF. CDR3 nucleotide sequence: TGTGCCAGCTCACTAGCGGCGAACACCGGGGAGCTGTTTTTT.

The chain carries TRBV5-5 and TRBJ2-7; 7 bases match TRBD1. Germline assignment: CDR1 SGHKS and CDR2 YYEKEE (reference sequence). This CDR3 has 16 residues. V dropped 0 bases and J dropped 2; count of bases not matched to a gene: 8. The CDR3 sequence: CASSLGDSYRTYEQYF. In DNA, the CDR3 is TGTGCCAGCAGCTTGGGGGACAGCTATCGGACCTACGAGCAGTACTTC.

The CDR3 sequence: CASSESRGLSGYTF. The DNA for the CDR3 is TGTGCCAGCAGTGAAAGCAGGGGGTTAAGTGGCTACACCTTC. The chain recombines TRBV6-1 with TRBJ1-2; TRBD1 agrees at 7 bases. The CDR3 has 14 residues. Per germline, CDR1 MNHNS and CDR2 SASEGT. V lost 2 bases and J lost 7; bases outside the gene matches: 7.

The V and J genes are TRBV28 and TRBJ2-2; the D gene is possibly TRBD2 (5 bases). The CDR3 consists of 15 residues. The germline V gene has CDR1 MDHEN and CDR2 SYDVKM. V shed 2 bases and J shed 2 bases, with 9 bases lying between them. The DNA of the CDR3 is TGTGCCAGCAGTTTAGATCTAGCCAACACCGGGGAGCTGTTTTTT. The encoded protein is CASSLDLANTGELFF. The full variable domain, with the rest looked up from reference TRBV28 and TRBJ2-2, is DVKVTQSSRYLVKRTGEKVFLECVQDMDHENMFWYRQDPGLGLRLIYFSYDVKMKEKGDIPEGYSVSREKKERFSLILESASTNQTSMYLCASSLDLANTGELFFGEGSRLTVL.

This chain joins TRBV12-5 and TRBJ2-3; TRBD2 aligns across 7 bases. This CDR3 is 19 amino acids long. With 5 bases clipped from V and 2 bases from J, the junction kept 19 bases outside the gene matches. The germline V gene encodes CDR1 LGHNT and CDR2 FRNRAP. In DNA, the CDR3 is TGTGCTAGTGGTCCCCCCTTAATCGGAGGGAGGGTTTTCACAGATACGCAGTATTTT. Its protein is CASGPPLIGGRVFTDTQYF.

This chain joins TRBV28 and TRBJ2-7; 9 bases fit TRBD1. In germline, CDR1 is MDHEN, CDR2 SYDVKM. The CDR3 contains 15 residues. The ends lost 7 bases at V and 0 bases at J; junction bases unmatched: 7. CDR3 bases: TGTGCCAGCACCATCCGGGACAGGGACTCCTACGAGCAGTACTTC. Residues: CASTIRDRDSYEQYF.

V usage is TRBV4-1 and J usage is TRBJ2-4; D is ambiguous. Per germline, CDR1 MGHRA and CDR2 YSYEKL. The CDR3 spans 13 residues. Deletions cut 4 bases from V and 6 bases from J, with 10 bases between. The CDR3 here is CASSLDRGNIQYF. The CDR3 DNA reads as TGCGCCAGCAGCCTCGACCGCGGAAACATTCAGTACTTC.

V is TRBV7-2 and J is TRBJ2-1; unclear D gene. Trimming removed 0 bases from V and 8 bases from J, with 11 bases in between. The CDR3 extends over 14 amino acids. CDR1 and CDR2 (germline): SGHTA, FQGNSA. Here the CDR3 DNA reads TGTGCCAGCAGCTTAGCTGCGGCCCTGGATGAGCAGTTCTTC. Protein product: CASSLAAALDEQFF.

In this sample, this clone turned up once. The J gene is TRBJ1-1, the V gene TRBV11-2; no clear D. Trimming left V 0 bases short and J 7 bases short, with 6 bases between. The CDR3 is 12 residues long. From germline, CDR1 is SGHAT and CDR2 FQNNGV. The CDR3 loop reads CASSLDSHEAFF. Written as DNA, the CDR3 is TGTGCCAGCAGCTTAGATTCCCATGAAGCTTTCTTT.

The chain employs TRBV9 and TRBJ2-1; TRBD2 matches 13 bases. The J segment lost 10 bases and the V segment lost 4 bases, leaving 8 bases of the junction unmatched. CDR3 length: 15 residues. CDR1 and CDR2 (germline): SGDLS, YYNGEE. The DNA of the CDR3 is TGTGCCAGCAGCTTACGGACTAGCGGGAGTAGCGAGCAGTTCTTC. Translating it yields CASSLRTSGSSEQFF.

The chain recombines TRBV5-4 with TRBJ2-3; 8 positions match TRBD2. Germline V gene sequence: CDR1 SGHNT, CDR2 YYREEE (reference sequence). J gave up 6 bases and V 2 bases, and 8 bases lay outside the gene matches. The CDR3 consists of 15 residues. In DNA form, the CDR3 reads TGTGCCAGCAGCTTTGCGGGAGGTGGTACCGATACGCAGTATTTT. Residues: CASSFAGGGTDTQYF.

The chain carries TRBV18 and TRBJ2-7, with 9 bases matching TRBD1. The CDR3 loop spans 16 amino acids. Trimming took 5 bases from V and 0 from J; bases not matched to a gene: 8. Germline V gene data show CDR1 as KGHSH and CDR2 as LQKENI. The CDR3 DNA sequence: TGTGCCAGCTCAGGGGCGACAGGGGGGCACTCCTACGAGCAGTACTTC. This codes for CASSGATGGHSYEQYF.

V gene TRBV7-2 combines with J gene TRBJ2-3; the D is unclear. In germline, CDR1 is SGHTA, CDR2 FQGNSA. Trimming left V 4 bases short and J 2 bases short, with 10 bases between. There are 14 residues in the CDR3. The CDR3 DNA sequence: TGTGCCAGCAGCTCAGCAATAAACACAGATACGCAGTATTTT. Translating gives CASSSAINTDTQYF.

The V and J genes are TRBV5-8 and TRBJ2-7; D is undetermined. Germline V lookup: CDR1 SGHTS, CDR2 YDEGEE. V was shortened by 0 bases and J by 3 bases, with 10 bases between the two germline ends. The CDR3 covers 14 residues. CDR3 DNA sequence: TGTGCCAGCAGCTTGGAACAGAATAACTACGAGCAGTACTTC. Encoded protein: CASSLEQNNYEQYF. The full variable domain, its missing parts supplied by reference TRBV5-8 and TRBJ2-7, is EAGVTQSPTHLIKTRGQQATLRCSPISGHTSVYWYQQALGLGLQFLLWYDEGEERNRGNFPPRFSGRQFPNYSSELNVNALELEDSALYLCASSLEQNNYEQYFGPGTRLTVT.

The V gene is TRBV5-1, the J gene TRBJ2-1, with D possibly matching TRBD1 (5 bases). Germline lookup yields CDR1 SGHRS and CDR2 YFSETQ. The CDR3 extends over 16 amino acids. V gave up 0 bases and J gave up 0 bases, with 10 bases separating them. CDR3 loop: CASSLVAGASYNEQFF. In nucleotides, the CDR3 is TGCGCCAGCAGCTTGGTCGCTGGGGCCTCCTACAATGAGCAGTTCTTC.

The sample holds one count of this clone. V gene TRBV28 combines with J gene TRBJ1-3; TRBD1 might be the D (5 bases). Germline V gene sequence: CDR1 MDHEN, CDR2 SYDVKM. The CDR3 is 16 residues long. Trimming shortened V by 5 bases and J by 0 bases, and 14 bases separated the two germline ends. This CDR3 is CASSRVIRGSGNTIYF. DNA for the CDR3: TGTGCCAGCAGTCGGGTCATAAGGGGCTCTGGAAACACCATATATTTT.

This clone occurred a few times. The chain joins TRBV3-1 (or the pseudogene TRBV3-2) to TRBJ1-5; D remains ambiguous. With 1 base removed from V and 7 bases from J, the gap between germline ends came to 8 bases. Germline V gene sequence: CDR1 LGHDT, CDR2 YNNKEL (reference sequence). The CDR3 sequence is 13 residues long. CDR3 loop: CASSQVSGQPQHF. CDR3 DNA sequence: TGTGCCAGCAGCCAAGTTTCAGGACAGCCCCAGCATTTT.

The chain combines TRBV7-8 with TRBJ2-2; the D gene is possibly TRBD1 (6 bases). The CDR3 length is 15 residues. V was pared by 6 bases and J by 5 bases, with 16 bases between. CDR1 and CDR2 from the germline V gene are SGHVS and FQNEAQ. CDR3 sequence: CASSPTGSGTGELFF. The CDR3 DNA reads TGTGCCAGCAGTCCTACAGGGTCGGGGACCGGGGAGCTGTTTTTT.

For the CDR3, the DNA is TGTGCCAGCAGCTTGTGGCTGCAAGAGACCCAGTACTTC. It codes for CASSLWLQETQYF. This sequence joins TRBV5-6 and TRBJ2-5; D remains ambiguous. This CDR3 comprises 13 residues. The germline gives CDR1 SGHDT, CDR2 YYEEEE. V lost 1 base and J lost 2, with 6 bases in between.

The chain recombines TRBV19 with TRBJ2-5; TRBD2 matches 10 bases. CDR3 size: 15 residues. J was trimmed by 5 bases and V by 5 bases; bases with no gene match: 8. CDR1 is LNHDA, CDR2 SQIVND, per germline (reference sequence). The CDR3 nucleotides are TGTGCCAGTAGTTCCCTAGCGGGAGTGGGGGAGACCCAGTACTTC. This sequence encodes CASSSLAGVGETQYF.